These 29 T cell receptor beta chains were all obtained from the same sample, sequenced in a study of shared T cell receptors in the human thymus. This table comes from immunoSEQ multiplex PCR, and its TCRdb copy is limited to in-frame clones, with some not included. The sample yields under 700,000 clones, around three quarters seen once. This sample was also put to use in a study of human thymus T cells.

Specimen: thymocytes. The receptors were gathered from a boy under two years old with a congenital heart defect.

There are a few counts of this clone. J is TRBJ1-2 and V is TRBV5-1; TRBD1 matches at 10 bases. The CDR3 has 14 residues. With 4 bases clipped from V and 6 bases from J, the junction kept 6 bases outside the gene matches. CDR1 SGHRS and CDR2 YFSETQ come from the germline V gene. The CDR3 is CASSLGQGRNGYTF. The CDR3 DNA follows: TGCGCCAGCAGCCTGGGACAGGGGAGGAATGGCTACACCTTC.

The CDR3, as DNA: TGTGCCAGCAGCGGTACTAGCGGGAGTGGAACCGGGGAGCTGTTTTTT. Protein: CASSGTSGSGTGELFF. The chain links TRBV9 to TRBJ2-2; the match to TRBD2 covers 11 bases. This CDR3 is 16 amino acids long. V lost 3 bases to trimming and J lost 5 bases; unmatched junction nucleotides: 6. Germline CDR1 reads SGDLS; CDR2 reads YYNGEE.

V is TRBV5-6 and J is TRBJ1-2; the D gene is possibly TRBD1 (6 bases). Germline CDR1 is SGHDT and CDR2 is YYEEEE. Trimming cost V 0 bases and J 6 bases, with 15 bases left between them. CDR3 length: 15 amino acids. CDR3 region: CASSLVRPGVHGYTF. The CDR3 coding sequence is TGTGCCAGCAGCTTGGTTAGGCCAGGGGTCCATGGCTACACCTTC.

This sequence joins TRBV25-1 and TRBJ2-7; 7 bases are shared with TRBD1. The CDR3 spans 15 residues. The germline V gene encodes CDR1 MGHDK and CDR2 SYGVNS. V was clipped by 5 bases and J by 0 bases; unmatched bases: 7. CDR3 loop: CASSPTGTDSYEQYF. DNA for the CDR3: TGTGCCAGCAGTCCAACCGGGACAGACTCCTACGAGCAGTACTTC.

J is TRBJ2-6 and V is TRBV12-5, with D possibly TRBD2 on 6 matching bases. V lost 1 base and J 0 bases, leaving 19 bases between the germline ends. Germline values: CDR1 LGHNT, CDR2 FRNRAP. CDR3 length: 20 amino acids. CDR3 DNA sequence: TGTGCTAGTGGTTTGGGCCATTTTAGGAGGGGAAACTCTGGGGCCAACGTCCTGACTTTC. Its translation is CASGLGHFRRGNSGANVLTF.

Remarks on this clone: This same CDR3 is encoded by further DNA sequences in the sample. The V call is TRBV6-5, the J call TRBJ1-2; 10 bases agree with TRBD1. CDR3 size: 13 residues. Germline CDR1 reads MNHEY; CDR2 reads SVGAGI. Unmatched junction bases numbered 1, after V lost 5 bases and J lost 4 bases. This chain's CDR3 is CASSRDRGYGYTF. The CDR3 nucleotides read TGTGCCAGCAGTCGGGACAGGGGCTATGGCTACACCTTC.

The chain couples TRBV29-1 to TRBJ2-1, with 7 bases aligning to TRBD1. Looked up from germline, CDR1 is SQVTM and CDR2 is ANQGSEA. This CDR3 has 13 amino acids. The junction had 4 bases not matched to a gene; V was cut back by 6 bases and J by 2 bases. The CDR3 DNA is TGCAGCGTGAGACAGGGTCCCTACAATGAGCAGTTCTTC. Translation gives CSVRQGPYNEQFF.

CDR3 region: CASRDKSYGYTF. The CDR3 nucleotides read TGCGCCAGCCGGGACAAATCCTATGGCTACACCTTC. The chain joins TRBV5-1 to TRBJ1-2; D is perhaps TRBD1 (6 bases). Trimming left V 7 bases short and J 4 bases short, with 11 bases between. Per germline, CDR1 SGHRS and CDR2 YFSETQ. The CDR3 is 12 residues long.

V usage is TRBV6-5 and J usage is TRBJ2-1, with TRBD1 as a possible D gene (6 bases). V was cut by 1 base and J by 8 bases, with 15 bases left in between. The CDR3 is made up of 15 amino acids. Germline CDR1 MNHEY, CDR2 SVGAGI. The chain's CDR3 is CASSYWQGIVHEQFF. Written as DNA, the CDR3 is TGTGCCAGCAGTTACTGGCAGGGGATTGTTCATGAGCAGTTCTTC.

The V and J genes are TRBV28 and TRBJ1-5; 10 bases match TRBD1. CDR1 and CDR2 (germline): MDHEN, SYDVKM. The CDR3 has 18 residues. V dropped 3 bases and J dropped 1; count of bases not matched to a gene: 9. CDR3 amino acids: CASSLAPDRGQSNQPQHF. The CDR3 bases are TGTGCCAGCAGTTTGGCCCCTGACAGGGGGCAGAGCAATCAGCCCCAGCATTTT.

The J gene is TRBJ1-1, the V gene TRBV11-1, with TRBD1 matching over 7 bases. CDR1 and CDR2 from the germline V gene are SGHAT and FQDESV (reference sequence). The CDR3 totals 16 residues. Unmatched junction bases numbered 10, after V lost 5 bases and J lost 1 base. CDR3 bases: TGTGCCAGCAGCCTAAACCAGGACAGGACGAACACTGAAGCTTTCTTT. Translation gives CASSLNQDRTNTEAFF. The entire variable domain, with the rest obtained from reference TRBV11-1 and TRBJ1-1, is as follows: EAEVAQSPRYKITEKSQAVAFWCDPISGHATLYWYRQILGQGPELLVQFQDESVVDDSQLPKDRFSAERLKGVDSTLKIQPAELGDSAMYLCASSLNQDRTNTEAFFGQGTRLTVV.

This clone was seen once. V and J are TRBV11-3 and TRBJ2-4; 7 nucleotides line up with TRBD1. CDR1 is SGHNT, CDR2 YENEEA, per germline. This CDR3 is built from 17 residues. After removal of 1 base from V and 0 bases from J, the junction contained 6 bases not matched to a gene. CDR3 bases: TGTGCCAGCAGCTTAGTTCCGGCAGGGGGAGCCAAAAACATTCAGTACTTC. Protein product: CASSLVPAGGAKNIQYF.

The CDR3 DNA reads TGCGCCAGCAGCCCCGGACTAGCGGCCTCCTACGAGCAGTACTTC. Protein product: CASSPGLAASYEQYF. This chain uses TRBV5-1 with TRBJ2-7, with 10 bases fitting TRBD2. This CDR3 comprises 15 residues. With 4 bases clipped from V and 0 bases from J, the junction kept 4 bases outside the gene matches. CDR1 SGHRS and CDR2 YFSETQ come from the germline V gene. The variable domain in full, with the rest retrieved from reference TRBV5-1 and TRBJ2-7, is KAGVTQTPRYLIKTRGQQVTLSCSPISGHRSVSWYQQTPGQGLQFLFEYFSETQRNKGNFPGRFSGRQFSNSRSEMNVSTLELGDSALYLCASSPGLAASYEQYFGPGTRLTVT.

The chain has TRBV4-2 and TRBJ2-7, with TRBD2 identical over 7 bases. The junction had 3 bases not matched to a gene; V was cut back by 3 bases and J by 1 base. This CDR3 is built from 14 residues. CDR1 LGHNA and CDR2 YNFKEQ come from the germline V gene. The CDR3: CASSHSAGSYEQYF. The CDR3 DNA reads as TGTGCCAGCAGCCACTCAGCGGGATCCTACGAGCAGTACTTC.

The chain combines TRBV6-1 with TRBJ2-7; D perhaps matches TRBD1 (6 bases). This CDR3 region has 15 residues. Germline lookup yields CDR1 MNHNS and CDR2 SASEGT. Deletions cut 4 bases from V and 0 bases from J, with 13 bases between. Written as DNA, the CDR3 is TGTGCCAGCAGTGCTTCGGACAGTAACTCCTACGAGCAGTACTTC. It specifies CASSASDSNSYEQYF.

The chain has TRBV30 and TRBJ2-5; TRBD2 might be the D (6 bases). Between the trimmed V and J ends, which lost 0 bases and 5 bases, there was a span of 22 bases. This CDR3 has 17 residues. Germline assignment: CDR1 GTSNPN and CDR2 SVGIG (reference sequence). CDR3 bases: TGTGCCTGGAGTGTCCCCCTGGGGAGGAATTGGGAGGAGACCCAGTACTTC. It codes for CAWSVPLGRNWEETQYF.

The chain carries TRBV2 and TRBJ2-1; maybe TRBD2 (5 bases). V lost 7 bases to trimming and J lost 5 bases, with 15 bases between them. CDR3 length: 14 residues. Germline-derived CDR1 and CDR2 are SNHLY and FYNNEI. CDR3 DNA: TGTGCCAGCATCCCCGAGGGTCCTCACAATGAGCAGTTCTTC. As protein: CASIPEGPHNEQFF.

V is TRBV11-2 and J is TRBJ2-2; a possible D gene is TRBD2 (6 bases). The CDR3 is 15 residues long. The germline V and J ends were trimmed by 5 bases and 6 bases, with 16 bases remaining between them. Germline assignment: CDR1 SGHAT and CDR2 FQNNGV. CDR3 amino acids: CASSARLVEAGELFF. CDR3 DNA sequence: TGTGCCAGCAGCGCCAGACTAGTGGAGGCCGGGGAGCTGTTTTTT.

This clone has only one observation. The V call is TRBV11-3, the J call TRBJ2-7; D is possibly TRBD2 (7 bases). Per germline, CDR1 SGHNT and CDR2 YENEEA. V lost 1 base, J lost 5 bases, and 21 bases lay in between. The CDR3 consists of 17 residues. The DNA of the CDR3 is TGTGCCAGCAGCTTAGCCGCGGGGGCCCTAAATGCGCACGAGCAGTACTTC. Translated, it gives CASSLAAGALNAHEQYF.

A few counts support this clone. The chain couples TRBV5-1 to TRBJ2-3, with D possibly being TRBD2 (6 bases). Trimming removed 0 bases at V and 1 base at J, with 12 bases between. CDR3 length: 16 residues. Germline-derived CDR1 and CDR2 are SGHRS and YFSETQ. In DNA form, the CDR3 reads TGCGCCAGCAGCTTGGATTGGCGGGGCCGCACAGATACGCAGTATTTT. This gives the protein CASSLDWRGRTDTQYF.

The rearrangement joins TRBV6-5 to TRBJ2-7, with 7 bases lining up with TRBD2. V trimming: 2 bases; J trimming: 5 bases; junction bases outside the gene matches: 6. Germline V gives CDR1 MNHEY, CDR2 SVGAGI. This CDR3 region has 14 residues. The CDR3 spells CASSYTGLVDEQYF. CDR3 coding DNA: TGTGCCAGCAGTTACACCGGACTAGTTGACGAGCAGTACTTC.

This chain uses TRBV18 with TRBJ2-1; 12 bases agree with TRBD2. V lost 0 bases and J lost 2; bases outside the gene matches: 8. Looked up from germline, CDR1 is KGHSH and CDR2 is LQKENI. The CDR3 is 19 residues long. The CDR3 here is CASSPPWASGRAPYNEQFF. The CDR3 nucleotides read TGTGCCAGCTCACCACCGTGGGCTAGCGGGAGGGCCCCCTACAATGAGCAGTTCTTC. The entire variable domain, with the rest obtained from reference TRBV18 and TRBJ2-1, is as follows: NAGVMQNPRHLVRRRGQEARLRCSPMKGHSHVYWYRQLPEEGLKFMVYLQKENIIDESGMPKERFSAEFPKEGPSILRIQQVVRGDSAAYFCASSPPWASGRAPYNEQFFGPGTRLTVL.

This clone was observed a handful of times. The gene calls are TRBV5-8 and TRBJ2-5; D gene uncertain. V lost 1 base and J lost 5, with 15 bases in between. This CDR3 region has 15 residues. Per germline, CDR1 SGHTS and CDR2 YDEGEE. CDR3 residues: CASSLQATKVETQYF. The CDR3 DNA is TGTGCCAGCAGCTTGCAGGCCACCAAGGTGGAGACCCAGTACTTC.

The chain employs TRBV7-2 and TRBJ2-2; TRBD2 aligns across 10 bases. Germline loops: CDR1 SGHTA, CDR2 FQGNSA. After removal of 3 bases from V and 6 bases from J, the junction contained 7 bases not matched to a gene. The length of the CDR3 is 16 residues. The CDR3 DNA follows: TGTGCCAGCAGCTTCCGACTAGCGGGTCGGGCCGGGGAGCTGTTTTTT. Protein product: CASSFRLAGRAGELFF.

The CDR3 loop is CASSSRSGSQETQYF. CDR3 sequence (DNA): TGTGCCAGCAGTTCTCGTAGCGGGAGCCAAGAGACCCAGTACTTC. The chain employs TRBV25-1 and TRBJ2-5; the match to TRBD2 covers 9 bases. Germline lookup yields CDR1 MGHDK and CDR2 SYGVNS. CDR3 length: 15 amino acids. Losses at the gene ends were 5 bases for V and 1 base for J; bases not matched to a gene: 5. Full variable domain (rest looked up from reference TRBV25-1 and TRBJ2-5): EADIYQTPRYLVIGTGKKITLECSQTMGHDKMYWYQQDPGMELHLIHYSYGVNSTEKGDLSSESTVSRIRTEHFPLTLESARPSHTSQYLCASSSRSGSQETQYFGPGTRLLVL.

V usage is TRBV4-2 and J usage is TRBJ2-1, with 11 bases lining up with TRBD2. In germline, CDR1 is LGHNA, CDR2 YNFKEQ. The CDR3 extends over 18 amino acids. Unmatched junction bases numbered 14, after V lost 4 bases and J lost 6 bases. In DNA, the CDR3 is TGTGCCAGCAGCCCTCCCCCTTTAGCGGGAGGGCCGAGCAATGAGCAGTTCTTC. This gives the protein CASSPPPLAGGPSNEQFF.

This rearrangement joins TRBV19 to TRBJ1-5; 8 bases fit TRBD1. CDR3 length: 18 amino acids. CDR1 is LNHDA and CDR2 is SQIVND in the germline V gene (reference sequence). The junction had 10 bases not matched to a gene; V was cut back by 1 base and J by 2 bases. CDR3 residues: CASSIVGQGEKGNQPQHF. The CDR3 DNA follows: TGTGCCAGTAGTATAGTTGGACAGGGAGAAAAGGGCAATCAGCCCCAGCATTTT.

The chain links TRBV27 to TRBJ1-3; 8 bases are shared with TRBD1. Germline V gene lookup returns CDR1 MNHEY and CDR2 SMNVEV (reference sequence). The CDR3 consists of 14 residues. The V segment lost 4 bases and the J segment 8 bases; nucleotides outside the gene matches: 7. The CDR3 protein is CASSSWTGRDTIYF. The CDR3 DNA reads as TGTGCCAGCAGTTCCTGGACAGGGAGAGACACCATATATTTT.

The CDR3 DNA reads as TGTGCCAGCAGTTTACCGTCCCCGAGGGGGGCCAACGTCCTGACTTTC. Protein product: CASSLPSPRGANVLTF. The chain combines TRBV27 with TRBJ2-6; D remains unclear. CDR3 length: 16 residues. In germline, CDR1 is MNHEY, CDR2 SMNVEV (reference sequence). V lost 2 bases and J 4 bases, leaving 12 bases between the germline ends. Full variable domain (rest looked up from reference TRBV27 and TRBJ2-6): EAQVTQNPRYLITVTGKKLTVTCSQNMNHEYMSWYRQDPGLGLRQIYYSMNVEVTDKGDVPEGYKVSRKEKRNFPLILESPSPNQTSLYFCASSLPSPRGANVLTFGAGSRLTVL.